This T cell receptor (beta chain) comes out of a study of human T cells and chemical hapten exposure. The wider study: Upper-back patches of 0.01% DPC were read at 6 days. Mainly, slight library volume differences in the pool made TCR yields vary. Study-level results: Alopecia was present in the donors, so their immune response may differ from healthy people's.

The time point is: pre-sensitization, week 0. Noted treatment: therapeutic diphenylcyclopropenone sensitization with weekly scalp DPC. The germline V gene encodes CDR1 SGHVS and CDR2 FNYEAQ. The V end was cut by 4 bases, the J end by 2 bases, with 16 bases between. The CDR3 length is 16 residues. Unique molecular identifiers were linked by the library to individual cDNA molecules. In TCRdb, the RACE reads were re-called with MiXCR into one record per CDR3 protein. The sample has approximately 90,000 distinct CDR3 sequences, about 8.5% seen once. Worth noting for this clonotype: What it binds is not known.

This sample comprised whole blood, obtained in connection with sensitization to the hapten diphenylcyclopropenone (DPC). The rearrangement joins TRBV7-6 to TRBJ2-3; D is tentatively TRBD1 or TRBD2 (5 bases each). This TCR came from a man aged 40-49 years with alopecia areata. Some clones in this sample may be carry-over from other donors' samples. This chain's CDR3 is CASSSPLRDVTDTQYF. For the CDR3, the DNA is TGTGCCAGCAGCTCCCCTTTACGGGACGTCACAGATACGCAGTATTTT.